One sample yielded the 17 T cell receptor beta chains listed below, sequenced in a study of blood T cells in healthy people across ages. A second PCR, run for roughly 7 to 11 cycles, used a sample-barcoded 5' primer plus a J-beta primer mix. TCRdb processed the 5' RACE reads anew with MiXCR; each CDR3 protein has one entry. Of 1.2 million to 1.5 million distinct CDR3 sequences in the sample, 42% are singletons; the top ten hold approximately 7.9%. Specimen: blood. The source is a woman in her late teens or twenties in good health.

In the case of this clonotype: Given a much more abundant clone one base away, this may be a read error. The V and J genes are TRBV7-9 and TRBJ2-5; 12 nucleotides align to TRBD2. This CDR3 is built from 14 residues. Germline values: CDR1 SEHNR, CDR2 FQNEAQ (reference sequence). The CDR3 nucleotides read TGTGCCGGCAGCTTCGGACTAGCGGGGGAGACCCAGTACTTC. Amino acids: CAGSFGLAGETQYF.

The V and J genes are TRBV24-1 and TRBJ2-3; 7 nucleotides align to TRBD2. This CDR3 has 15 residues. Trimming at V came to 6 bases and at J to 5 bases, leaving 10 bases not matched to a gene. Germline assignment: CDR1 KGHDR and CDR2 SFDVKD. As DNA, the CDR3 is TGTGCCACCAGTACGGGAGCGGGAAATCGAGATACGCAGTATTTT. This translates into CATSTGAGNRDTQYF.

The rearrangement uses TRBV7-6 and TRBJ2-5; D call uncertain. The CDR3 is made up of 14 amino acids. Germline CDR1 is SGHVS and CDR2 is FNYEAQ. V shed 3 bases and J shed 5 bases, with 13 bases lying between them. Written as DNA, the CDR3 is TGTGCCAGCAGCTTTAGTGGCCAGAGGGAGACCCAGTACTTC. Translation gives CASSFSGQRETQYF. The entire variable domain, with the rest obtained from reference TRBV7-6 and TRBJ2-5, is as follows: GAGVSQSPRYKVTKRGQDVALRCDPISGHVSLYWYRQALGQGPEFLTYFNYEAQQDKSGLPNDRFSAERPEGSISTLTIQRTEQRDSAMYRCASSFSGQRETQYFGPGTRLLVL.

V is TRBV25-1 and J is TRBJ1-2; tentative D call: TRBD1 (5 bases). The CDR3 is 15 residues long. V shed 2 bases and J shed 2 bases, with 12 bases lying between them. Germline CDR1 MGHDK, CDR2 SYGVNS. The DNA of the CDR3 is TGTGCCAGCAGTGAAGCCGGGACGCAGAACTATGGCTACACCTTC. Amino acid sequence: CASSEAGTQNYGYTF.

The V and J genes are TRBV29-1 and TRBJ2-2; D is possibly TRBD1 (6 bases). Germline V gene data show CDR1 as SQVTM and CDR2 as ANQGSEA. The V gene lost 2 bases and the J gene lost 4 bases, with 11 bases spanning the gap. This CDR3 is 14 amino acids long. The CDR3 region is CSVERQAGTGELFF. The CDR3 region has the DNA TGCAGCGTTGAAAGACAGGCCGGCACCGGGGAGCTGTTTTTT.

This chain links TRBV2 with TRBJ1-4, with D unclear. The CDR3 sequence is 16 residues long. Trimming left V 7 bases short and J 7 bases short, with 22 bases between. Germline V gene sequence: CDR1 SNHLY, CDR2 FYNNEI. In DNA, the CDR3 is TGTGCCAGCACTAGAGGCTTGGGGAAAGTAGGTGAAAAACTGTTTTTT. Protein product: CASTRGLGKVGEKLFF.

This clonotype came up a few times. The chain carries TRBV6-1 and TRBJ2-3; 9 nucleotides line up with TRBD1. Germline-derived CDR1 and CDR2 are MNHNS and SASEGT. The CDR3 contains 14 residues. V dropped 8 bases and J dropped 7; count of bases not matched to a gene: 10. The CDR3 bases are TGTGCCAGCCCCGGGACAGGGAGGACAAATACGCAGTATTTT. Translation: CASPGTGRTNTQYF.

V and J are TRBV12-3 or TRBV12-4 and TRBJ2-3, with TRBD1 identical over 7 bases. The junction had 4 bases not matched to a gene; V was cut back by 5 bases and J by 2 bases. CDR3 length equals 14 residues. CDR3 loop: CASSLTGTTDTQYF. The DNA for the CDR3 is TGTGCCAGCAGTCTGACAGGGACCACAGATACGCAGTATTTT.

CDR3 nucleotides: TGCAGCGTGTCCCCCAGGCTGGGCCCCACTGAAGCTTTCTTT. Protein product: CSVSPRLGPTEAFF. The V gene is TRBV29-1, the J gene TRBJ1-1; D gene unclear. The CDR3 loop spans 14 amino acids. The germline gives CDR1 SQVTM, CDR2 ANQGSEA. V gave up 6 bases and J gave up 4 bases, with 18 bases separating them.

The chain employs TRBV29-1 and TRBJ1-4; D gene ambiguous. The CDR3 spans 11 residues. V lost 7 bases and J lost 4, with 7 bases in between. Germline loops: CDR1 SQVTM, CDR2 ANQGSEA. The chain's CDR3 is CSARYNEKLFF. The CDR3 DNA sequence: TGCAGCGCCCGGTATAATGAAAAACTGTTTTTT.

This sequence joins TRBV6-2 or TRBV6-3 and TRBJ1-5; TRBD1 is a possible D gene (5 bases). The CDR3 is made up of 15 amino acids. Trimming left V 2 bases short and J 3 bases short, with 11 bases between. Germline CDR1 and CDR2: MNHEY and SVGEGT. The CDR3 protein is CASSYVSGINQPQHF. The CDR3 DNA sequence: TGTGCCAGCAGTTACGTTTCAGGGATCAATCAGCCCCAGCATTTT.

In this sample, this clonotype turned up a few times. The rearrangement links TRBV7-8 to TRBJ2-1, with 7 bases identical to TRBD2. Germline V gene lookup returns CDR1 SGHVS and CDR2 FQNEAQ. V shed 2 bases and J 3 bases; nucleotides not matched to a gene: 10. The CDR3 consists of 17 residues. Here the CDR3 DNA reads TGTGCCAGCAGCTTACCAATCCTAAGCGGGATCTACAATGAGCAGTTCTTC. Translated, it gives CASSLPILSGIYNEQFF.

The V and J genes are TRBV7-2 and TRBJ2-1; 7 bases are shared with TRBD2. CDR3 size: 15 residues. Germline values: CDR1 SGHTA, CDR2 FQGNSA. The ends lost 2 bases at V and 6 bases at J; junction bases unmatched: 7. The CDR3 protein is CASSLSRLAANEQFF. CDR3 coding DNA: TGTGCCAGCAGCTTAAGTAGGCTAGCGGCCAATGAGCAGTTCTTC.

CDR3 DNA: TGTGCCAGCAGCCAAGTAAGTGGAGATTTTTATAGCAATCAGCCCCAGCATTTT. Its protein is CASSQVSGDFYSNQPQHF. The chain couples TRBV4-2 to TRBJ1-5; D gene uncertain. There are 18 residues in the CDR3. Germline CDR1 is LGHNA and CDR2 is YNFKEQ. V lost 1 base to trimming and J lost 0 bases, with 16 bases between them.

Worth noting for this clonotype: An end of the junction differs from the germline gene, which may be a read error. This chain uses TRBV6-1 with TRBJ2-3; 7 bases are a match to TRBD2. The CDR3 is made up of 16 amino acids. The germline V gene has CDR1 MNHNS and CDR2 SASEGT. CDR3 bases: TGTGCCAGCAGTGGATATAGCGGGTGGGTGACAGATACACAGTATTTT. It encodes CASSGYSGWVTDTQYF.

The count of this clonotype is one. The CDR3 spells CASSLRGTSGPYNEQYF. The CDR3 nucleotides are TGTGCCAGCAGTTTACGTGGGACTAGCGGGCCCTACAATGAGCAGTACTTC. This sequence joins TRBV27 and TRBJ2-1; 12 bases agree with TRBD2. The end of the DNA is better explained by TRBJ2-7, so the J call may be wrong. Germline V CDR1 and CDR2: MNHEY, SMNVEV (reference sequence). This CDR3 region has 17 residues.

The genes are TRBV28 and TRBJ1-1; possibly TRBD1 for D (6 bases). V shed 2 bases and J shed 6 bases, with 19 bases lying between them. CDR1 MDHEN and CDR2 SYDVKM come from the germline V gene. CDR3 length: 16 amino acids. The DNA for the CDR3 is TGTGCCAGCAGTTTACGGGGCGCGGGGGCGCTCCCTGAAGCTTTCTTT. This gives the protein CASSLRGAGALPEAFF.